The 6 T cell receptor beta chains below come from one sample, sequenced in a study of cytomegalovirus exposure and HLA in healthy donors. Amplification used 60 Vbeta primers and 13 Jbeta primers. Repertoires were generated with immunoSEQ multiplex PCR, while TCRdb's copy carries only in-frame clones and drops some. Of some 200,000 clones listed, around 89% are singletons. The sample comprised PBMCs. The source of these receptors is a woman aged 18-30 years in good health and CMV-seronegative.

A few counts support this clone. V is TRBV11-2 and J is TRBJ2-4, with TRBD2 identical over 8 bases. V shed 6 bases and J 0 bases; nucleotides not matched to a gene: 10. Germline lookup yields CDR1 SGHAT and CDR2 FQNNGV. This CDR3 has 17 amino acids. The CDR3 DNA follows: TGTGCCAGCAGAACCCCGGGGGGGCCCTTAGCCAAAAACATTCAGTACTTC. Translation: CASRTPGGPLAKNIQYF.

The chain couples TRBV14 to TRBJ1-1; D is unresolved. The V end lost 1 base, the J end lost 11 bases, and 14 bases lay between the germline ends. This CDR3 spans 13 amino acids. Germline lookup yields CDR1 SGHDN and CDR2 FVKESK. For the CDR3, the DNA is TGTGCCAGCAGCCAAGCGTTGGCCCTAGAGGCTTTCTTT. Its translation: CASSQALALEAFF. The full variable domain, rest sourced from reference TRBV14 and TRBJ1-1, is EAGVTQFPSHSVIEKGQTVTLRCDPISGHDNLYWYRRVMGKEIKFLLHFVKESKQDESGMPNNRFLAERTGGTYSTLKVQPAELEDSGVYFCASSQALALEAFFGQGTRLTVV.

The chain employs TRBV10-2 and TRBJ2-1, with 12 bases lining up with TRBD2. Germline CDR1 and CDR2: WSHSY and SAAADI. Germline trimming cut 2 bases from V and 13 bases from J; bases unmatched to any gene: 6. This CDR3 is built from 14 residues. CDR3 region: CASSERLAGAPQFF. The CDR3 DNA sequence: TGCGCCAGCAGTGAGAGACTAGCGGGGGCCCCACAGTTCTTC.

The chain is built from TRBV4-1 and TRBJ1-4; no reliable D call. The CDR3 runs 16 residues. The germline V gene encodes CDR1 MGHRA and CDR2 YSYEKL. V lost 0 bases to trimming and J lost 4 bases, with 12 bases between them. CDR3 residues: CASSQEVIRLNEKLFF. In nucleotides, the CDR3 is TGCGCCAGCAGCCAAGAAGTCATCCGACTTAATGAAAAACTGTTTTTT.

CDR3 nucleotide sequence: TGTGCCAGCAGCTTATCATGGAGAGCGAACACTGAAGCTTTCTTT. Its protein product is CASSLSWRANTEAFF. The chain recombines TRBV5-5 with TRBJ1-1; no clear D. The CDR3 consists of 15 residues. The germline CDR1 and CDR2 sequences are SGHKS and YYEKEE (reference sequence). The germline V and J ends were trimmed by 2 bases and 1 base, with 12 bases remaining between them.

This chain uses TRBV9 with TRBJ2-1, with a possible D match to TRBD2 (5 bases). Germline V gene data show CDR1 as SGDLS and CDR2 as YYNGEE. The CDR3 has 13 amino acids. Trimming took 3 bases from V and 9 from J, leaving 13 bases between them. The CDR3: CASSAPRGIEQFF. In nucleotides, the CDR3 is TGTGCCAGCAGCGCCCCCAGAGGGATTGAGCAGTTCTTC.